The TCR beta chain described here comes from a study of blood T cell repertoires in COVID-19. Study context: The United States, Italy and Spain provided the acute and convalescent COVID-19 samples. T cells, B-cell-depleted T cells, or PBMCs provided the cDNA or gDNA that served as material.

Study processing details: Reference gene primer amplification yielded estimated nucleated cell counts. The repertoire was sequenced with immunoSEQ multiplex PCR; TCRdb's copy has only in-frame clones and lacks some. Clone size and V and J calls were adopted from that table, with D and trimming inferred from the DNA. This sample carries approximately 150,000 clones, under 95% of them seen once, and the ten largest clones take roughly a sixth. The CDR3 covers 14 residues. The trim removed 5 bases at V and 5 bases at J, leaving 8 bases unmatched. The germline V gene has CDR1 SGHDN and CDR2 FVKESK. This clone came up once.

This clonotype originated in a man in his 60s with active or convalescent COVID-19. The chain joins TRBV14 to TRBJ2-7; 8 bases fit TRBD1. The sequencing sample was made of peripheral blood. CDR3 loop: CASSNRTGWNEQYF. Written as DNA, the CDR3 is TGTGCCAGCAGCAACCGGACAGGGTGGAACGAGCAGTACTTC.